The entry below gives a single T cell receptor (beta chain) sequence along with its context. Its antigen is not known. This record belongs to a study of shared clonotypes between healthy human individuals. Study findings and constraints: With a few donors compared, 4% to 5.5% of naive CD4 clonotypes were shared.

As defined, naive CD8 cells were CD45RO-negative and positively selected for CCR7, with terminally differentiated effector memory CD45RA+ cells excluded. Sequencing was performed with immunoSEQ multiplex PCR; in TCRdb, only in-frame clones are kept and a portion is missing. Here the sample spans about 680,000 clones, about 90% being singletons. This receptor was taken from a man aged 30 to 39 in good health. The specimen sequenced was naive CD8+ T cells sorted from blood.

CDR3 nucleotide sequence: TGTGCCAGCAGTTTGGGCCTAGCGGCCCAAGAGACCCAGTACTTC. As protein: CASSLGLAAQETQYF. V and J are TRBV28 and TRBJ2-5, with TRBD2 identical over 7 bases. V trimming: 3 bases; J trimming: 1 base; junction bases outside the gene matches: 5. This CDR3 comprises 15 residues. Germline loops: CDR1 MDHEN, CDR2 SYDVKM.